The rows below give T cell receptor beta chains drawn from one sample of a study of T cells in Graves' hyperthyroidism and ophthalmopathy. MiXCR, applied by TCRdb to the multiplex PCR reads, yields one record per CDR3 protein. This sample yields roughly 500,000 distinct CDR3 sequences, of which 40% to 50% are seen a single time; about two fifths belongs to the top ten. The sequenced material came from peripheral blood or thyroid tissue (not recorded which). All receptors derive from an adult woman with Graves' disease, either hyperthyroidism or ophthalmopathy (not recorded which). The CDR3 runs from the conserved cysteine through the conserved F or W. The D gene is left open where the match is weak. The size entry is marked missing in some rows and otherwise reads once, few, many or a size class.

>TRBV7-2|TRBJ1-6|TRBD1|many
TGTGCCAGCAGGCAACCAGGGGGAAGCTCACCCCTCCACTTT
CASRQPGGSSPLHF
>TRBV7-9|TRBJ2-7|NA|few
TGTGCCAGCAGCCCCAAGGAAGCCTACGAGCAGTACTTC
CASSPKEAYEQYF
>TRBV2|TRBJ2-7|NA|many
TGTGCCAGCAGTGGGTACAGATCCTACGAGCAGTACTTC
CASSGYRSYEQYF
>TRBV5-1|TRBJ2-7|NA|many
TGCGCCAGCAGCTTGGCGGCAGTCAACGAGCAGTACTTC
CASSLAAVNEQYF
>TRBV7-3|TRBJ2-7|TRBD1|many
TGTGCCAGCAGCTCTACCGGGACAGGGTTTAGCGAGCAGTACTTC
CASSSTGTGFSEQYF
>TRBV10-1|TRBJ2-5|NA|NA
TGCGCCAGCAGTGAGTCATCCACTAGTGGTCAAGAGACCCAGTACTTC
CASSESSTSGQETQYF
>TRBV7-2|TRBJ1-2|NA|NA
TGTGCCAGCAGCCAAGTAGAAGGGGGTCTTCATGGCTACACCTTC
CASSQVEGGLHGYTF
>TRBV30|TRBJ2-2|NA|NA
TGTGCCTGGAGCCCCTTAGCGTCGAGCACCGGGGAGCTGTTTTTT
CAWSPLASSTGELFF
>TRBV10-3|TRBJ1-2|NA|NA
TGTGCCATCAGCGGTCTTGGAAAGGATGGCTACACCTTC
CAISGLGKDGYTF
>TRBV7-2|TRBJ2-7|NA|NA
TGTGCCAGCAGCCCGTACAGTGGCCCCTACGAGCAGTACTTC
CASSPYSGPYEQYF
>TRBV13|TRBJ1-2|TRBD1|NA
TGTGCCAGCAGTCAAAGACAGGGGCAACCATATGGCTACACCTTC
CASSQRQGQPYGYTF
>TRBV7-9|TRBJ2-5|NA|NA
TGTGCCAGCACCCCCCTGGGGGTGGAGACCCAGTACTTC
CASTPLGVETQYF
>TRBV6-2/TRBV6-3|TRBJ1-4|TRBD1|few
TGTGCCAGCAGCCTGGGAGGGGGCGCGATGAAACTGTTTTTT
CASSLGGGAMKLFF
>TRBV20-1|TRBJ1-1|NA|once
TGCGGTGCTAGAGCACGGGACACTGAAGCTTTCTTT
CGARARDTEAFF
>TRBV4-1|TRBJ2-7|NA|NA
TGCGCCAGCAGCCATTACGTGGGTTCCTACGAGCAGTACTTC
CASSHYVGSYEQYF
>TRBV28|TRBJ2-5|NA|many
TGTGCCAGCAGCTCATGGGAACCCTTCGTGGAGACCCAGTACTTC
CASSSWEPFVETQYF
>TRBV7-9|TRBJ2-5|NA|few
TGTGCCAGCAGCTCCTCGCCCCAAGAGACCCAGTACTTC
CASSSSPQETQYF
>TRBV7-3|TRBJ1-1|NA|NA
TGTGCCAGCAGCCCCAACAGAGATAGCCTTGAAGCTTTCTTT
CASSPNRDSLEAFF
>TRBV19|TRBJ1-2|NA|NA
TGTGCCAGCAGTTGGGACTTTACCTATGGCTACACCTTC
CASSWDFTYGYTF
>TRBV29-1|TRBJ2-7|TRBD1|NA
TGCAGCTTAAGGACAGGGGAATTTTACGAGCAGTACTTC
CSLRTGEFYEQYF
>TRBV29-1|TRBJ2-7|TRBD2|NA
TGTAGCGGTAGCGGGCACCCTGGGGAGCAGTACTTC
CSGSGHPGEQYF
>TRBV6-1|TRBJ2-2|TRBD2|NA
TGTGCCATCAGAAACGAGGGACTAGCGGTTCAGTTTTTT
CAIRNEGLAVQFF
>TRBV5-1|TRBJ2-3|NA|few
TGCGCCAGCAGCTTACCAGGGCTGGGAGATACGCAGTATTTT
CASSLPGLGDTQYF
>TRBV2|TRBJ1-4|NA|few
TGTGCCACCGCGGGCCAGACGACTAATGAAAAACTGTTTTTT
CATAGQTTNEKLFF
>TRBV4-2|TRBJ1-5|NA|many
TGTGCCAGCAGCCAAGGGACAGAGAAAAATCAGCCCCAGCATTTT
CASSQGTEKNQPQHF
>TRBV29-1|TRBJ2-2|NA|NA
TGCAGCGTTCTCCCGGCACTTGGATCCGGGGAGCTGTTTTTT
CSVLPALGSGELFF
>TRBV9|TRBJ1-4|NA|many
TGTGCCAGCAGCCTTCAGGACAGCGCAACTAATGAAAAACTGTTTTTT
CASSLQDSATNEKLFF
>TRBV12-3/TRBV12-4|TRBJ2-5|NA|many
TGTGCCAGCACCCATGGGACTTACCAAGAGACCCAGTACTTC
CASTHGTYQETQYF
>TRBV6-5|TRBJ1-2|TRBD1|many
TGTGCCAGCAGTTCGCCGACAGGGAACTATGGCTACACCTTC
CASSSPTGNYGYTF
>TRBV4-2|TRBJ2-7|NA|few
TGTGCCAGCAGCCAAGAACGGTTCTACGAGCAGTACTTC
CASSQERFYEQYF
>TRBV7-9|TRBJ1-1|NA|NA
TGTGCCAGCGGCGGTGGGGAAAGGGAAGCTTTCTTT
CASGGGEREAFF
>TRBV12-3/TRBV12-4|TRBJ2-7|TRBD1|NA
TGTGCCAGCAGTTTCGTCGGACAGGCGTACGAGCAGTACTTC
CASSFVGQAYEQYF
>TRBV13|TRBJ1-1|NA|once
TGTGCCAGCAGTTCGGGGGCAACGAACACTGAAGCTTTCTTT
CASSSGATNTEAFF
>TRBV28|TRBJ1-6|NA|NA
TGTGCGGGGTGCTCGGGACACAATAATTCACCCCTCCACTTT
CAGCSGHNNSPLHF
>TRBV2|TRBJ2-3|TRBD2|once
TGTGCCAGCAGTGTGGGGGGGAGGGCCAAAGATACGCAGTATTTT
CASSVGGRAKDTQYF
>TRBV14|TRBJ1-2|TRBD1|many
TGTGCCAGCAGCCCTTACGACAGGGCGGGCTACACCTTC
CASSPYDRAGYTF
>TRBV20-1|TRBJ1-2|NA|NA
TGCAGTGCCTTGGGACCTCGGGACACTTCCGGGGACGATGGCTACACCTTC
CSALGPRDTSGDDGYTF
>TRBV7-9|TRBJ1-5|NA|many
TGTGCCAGCAGCACCCAGGGTGGCCAGCCCCAGCATTTT
CASSTQGGQPQHF
>TRBV7-9|TRBJ1-2|TRBD1|NA
TGTGCCAGCAGCCAAGATACAGGGGCTGACGGCTACACCTTC
CASSQDTGADGYTF
>TRBV6-1|TRBJ2-5|TRBD2|NA
TGTACCAGCAGTTTATCATCCGGGACTAGCGGGAGAGAGACCCAGTACTTC
CTSSLSSGTSGRETQYF
>TRBV25-1|TRBJ2-1|NA|NA
TGTGCCAGCAGTGCTAGGGCCGGGACGCACAATGAGCAGTTCTTC
CASSARAGTHNEQFF
>TRBV10-3|TRBJ2-7|TRBD2|NA
TGTGCCACCAGCCTACGGGTTACCGGGACTAGCTTCTACGAGCAGTACTTC
CATSLRVTGTSFYEQYF
>TRBV19|TRBJ2-6|TRBD1|NA
TGTGCCACCCGGGACAGGGGTGCTGGGGCCAACGTCCTGACTTTC
CATRDRGAGANVLTF
>TRBV2|TRBJ2-7|NA|NA
TGTGCCAGCGGCCGCGAGGGAGGGAGAGACAGGGCCGGGGAGCAGTACTTC
CASGREGGRDRAGEQYF
>TRBV7-9|TRBJ2-2|NA|many
TGTGCCAGCAGCCCGGGATCCCCGACCGGGGAGCTGTTTTTT
CASSPGSPTGELFF
>TRBV5-1|TRBJ2-5|NA|few
TGTGCCAGCAACACCATAGAGACCCAGTACTTC
CASNTIETQYF
>TRBV6-2/TRBV6-3|TRBJ1-1|NA|NA
TGTGCCAGCAGTTACGACAAATCACGGTGGGAGGGCACTGAAGCTTTCTTT
CASSYDKSRWEGTEAFF
>TRBV20-1|TRBJ2-7|TRBD2|many
TGCAGTGCCCAGACTAGCGGGAGTTACTACGAGCAGTACTTC
CSAQTSGSYYEQYF
>TRBV29-1|TRBJ2-7|TRBD2|few
TGCAGCGTTAGGCTAGCGGGAGGACTCTACGAGCAGTACTTC
CSVRLAGGLYEQYF
>TRBV28|TRBJ2-7|NA|NA
TGTGCCAGCAGTTCACGGAACTACGAGCAGTACTTC
CASSSRNYEQYF
>TRBV7-3|TRBJ1-1|NA|few
TGTGCCAGCAGCGTCACAGGGTTCACTGAAGCTTTCTTT
CASSVTGFTEAFF
>TRBV6-2/TRBV6-3|TRBJ2-7|TRBD1|many
TGTGCCAGCGGGGACAGCTACGAGCAGTACTTC
CASGDSYEQYF